These 11 T cell receptor beta chains came from one sample sequenced in a study of STAT3 mutations in large granular lymphocyte leukemia. Study-wide results and limits: At least one immunodominant TCR beta clonotype appeared in every T-cell large granular lymphocyte leukemia patient.

Their recognized antigens are unknown. Assay used: immunoSEQ multiplex PCR; TCRdb lists only in-frame clones, some missing. The sample yields under 20,000 clones, about 92% seen once. Sample: peripheral blood mononuclear cells. The receptors stem from a man aged 55 to 69 with T-cell large granular lymphocyte leukemia. Some clones in this sample may be carry-over from other donors' samples.

The genes are TRBV6-6 and TRBJ1-2, with TRBD1 identical over 9 bases. V dropped 6 bases and J dropped 7; count of bases not matched to a gene: 9. Germline CDR1 reads MNHNY; CDR2 reads SVGAGI (reference sequence). This CDR3 region has 14 residues. CDR3: CASRKGQGQGGYTF. The CDR3 DNA is TGTGCCAGCAGGAAGGGACAGGGACAAGGTGGCTACACCTTC.

The chain employs TRBV27 and TRBJ1-6, with a possible D match to TRBD1 (5 bases). V was clipped by 6 bases and J by 8 bases, with 14 bases between them. CDR3 length: 14 amino acids. Germline CDR1 reads MNHEY; CDR2 reads SMNVEV (reference sequence). In DNA form, the CDR3 reads TGTGCCAGCAGCCCCAGGGCACCCCATTCACCCCTCCACTTT. Residues: CASSPRAPHSPLHF.

The chain links TRBV6-5 to TRBJ1-1; no definite D call. This CDR3 has 15 residues. Trimming left V 6 bases short and J 0 bases short, with 14 bases between. Germline lookup yields CDR1 MNHEY and CDR2 SVGAGI. CDR3 amino acids: CASSTWEIMNTEAFF. The CDR3 DNA reads TGTGCCAGCAGCACCTGGGAGATCATGAACACTGAAGCTTTCTTT.

The rearrangement uses TRBV5-1 and TRBJ1-2; no reliable D call. The CDR3 loop spans 14 amino acids. The germline CDR1 and CDR2 sequences are SGHRS and YFSETQ. With 4 bases removed from V and 7 bases from J, the gap between germline ends came to 17 bases. The DNA of the CDR3 is TGCGCCAGCAGCATGGGGTTAGAGGTGTCTGGCTACACCTTC. Translated, it gives CASSMGLEVSGYTF.

The rearrangement uses TRBV7-6 and TRBJ2-7; D is unresolved. V was pared by 1 base and J by 3 bases, with 7 bases between. The germline V gene has CDR1 SGHVS and CDR2 FNYEAQ. The CDR3 consists of 13 residues. Here the CDR3 reads CASSLGPNYEQYF. In DNA form, the CDR3 reads TGTGCCAGCAGCTTAGGACCGAACTACGAGCAGTACTTC.

This chain uses TRBV7-2 with TRBJ2-3; D gene uncertain. The length of the CDR3 is 13 residues. Trimming removed 7 bases at V and 3 bases at J, with 11 bases between. The V gene's germline CDR1 is SGHTA and CDR2 FQGNSA. The CDR3 nucleotides read TGTGCCAGCACCCCGTCCGTGACAGATACGCAGTATTTT. Its translation is CASTPSVTDTQYF.

This clone was seen only once. This rearrangement joins TRBV19 to TRBJ1-2; D remains ambiguous. V was pared by 4 bases and J by 7 bases, with 22 bases between. The CDR3 totals 16 residues. The germline CDR1 and CDR2 sequences are LNHDA and SQIVND (reference sequence). The CDR3 coding sequence is TGTGCCAGTAGTACTCAAAAGGTTGCGGGGAAGGTTGGCTACACCTTC. Its translation: CASSTQKVAGKVGYTF.

V usage is TRBV14 and J usage is TRBJ1-1; D is perhaps TRBD1 (5 bases). Trimming shortened V by 3 bases and J by 2 bases, and 16 bases separated the two germline ends. Looked up from germline, CDR1 is SGHDN and CDR2 is FVKESK. The CDR3 spans 16 residues. CDR3 region: CASSHRIGAQNTEAFF. The CDR3 coding sequence is TGTGCCAGCAGCCATAGGATTGGGGCCCAAAACACTGAAGCTTTCTTT.

The chain couples TRBV27 to TRBJ2-7; 7 bases match TRBD2. Per germline, CDR1 MNHEY and CDR2 SMNVEV (reference sequence). J lost 2 bases, V lost 6 bases, and 7 bases had no gene match. The CDR3 extends over 14 amino acids. CDR3 DNA: TGTGCCAGCAGCCACAGCGGGACCGCCTACGAGCAGTACTTC. The encoded protein is CASSHSGTAYEQYF.

The gene calls are TRBV5-4 and TRBJ2-1; D uncertain. The CDR3 spans 13 residues. Germline lookup yields CDR1 SGHNT and CDR2 YYREEE (reference sequence). Between the trimmed V and J ends, which lost 1 base and 5 bases, there was a span of 7 bases. The DNA of the CDR3 is TGTGCCAGCAGCTTGCGCCCAAACAATGAGCAGTTCTTC. It translates to CASSLRPNNEQFF.

This clone was recorded only once. V and J are TRBV7-9 and TRBJ1-1; 8 bases map to TRBD1. CDR1 and CDR2 from the germline V gene are SEHNR and FQNEAQ (reference sequence). The CDR3 is made up of 15 amino acids. Trimming took 4 bases from V and 4 from J; bases not matched to a gene: 8. This CDR3 is CASSSRTGRGTEAFF. CDR3 nucleotide sequence: TGTGCCAGCAGCTCCAGGACAGGGAGGGGCACTGAAGCTTTCTTT.